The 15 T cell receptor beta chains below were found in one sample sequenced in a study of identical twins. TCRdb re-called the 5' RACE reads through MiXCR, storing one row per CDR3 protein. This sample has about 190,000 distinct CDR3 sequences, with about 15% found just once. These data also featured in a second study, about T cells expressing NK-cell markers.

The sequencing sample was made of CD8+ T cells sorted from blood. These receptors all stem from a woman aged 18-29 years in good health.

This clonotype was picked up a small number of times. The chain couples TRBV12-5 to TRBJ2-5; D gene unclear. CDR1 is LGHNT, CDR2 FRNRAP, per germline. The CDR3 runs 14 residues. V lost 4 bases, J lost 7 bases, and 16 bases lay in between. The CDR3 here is CASGSHLQWGTQYF. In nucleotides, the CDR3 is TGTGCTAGTGGTTCCCACCTACAGTGGGGGACCCAGTACTTC.

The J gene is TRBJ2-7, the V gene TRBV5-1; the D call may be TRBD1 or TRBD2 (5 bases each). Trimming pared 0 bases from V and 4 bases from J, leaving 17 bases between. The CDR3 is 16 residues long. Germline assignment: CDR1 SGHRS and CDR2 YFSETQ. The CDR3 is CASSLAGQILQYEQYF. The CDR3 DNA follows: TGCGCCAGCAGCTTGGCGGGGCAGATTCTCCAATACGAGCAGTACTTC. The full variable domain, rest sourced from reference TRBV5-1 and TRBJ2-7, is KAGVTQTPRYLIKTRGQQVTLSCSPISGHRSVSWYQQTPGQGLQFLFEYFSETQRNKGNFPGRFSGRQFSNSRSEMNVSTLELGDSALYLCASSLAGQILQYEQYFGPGTRLTVT.

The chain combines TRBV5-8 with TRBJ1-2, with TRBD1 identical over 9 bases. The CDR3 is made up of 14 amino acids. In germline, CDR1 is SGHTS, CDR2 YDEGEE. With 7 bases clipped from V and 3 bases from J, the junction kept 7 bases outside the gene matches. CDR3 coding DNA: TGTGCCAGCCGGCGGACAGGGGAGGACTATGGCTACACCTTC. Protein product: CASRRTGEDYGYTF.

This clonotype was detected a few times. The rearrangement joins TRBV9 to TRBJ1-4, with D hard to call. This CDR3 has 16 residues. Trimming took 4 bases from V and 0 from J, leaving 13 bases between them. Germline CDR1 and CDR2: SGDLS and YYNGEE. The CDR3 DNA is TGTGCCAGCAGCACCGACCGGGGAACAACTAATGAAAAACTGTTTTTT. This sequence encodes CASSTDRGTTNEKLFF.

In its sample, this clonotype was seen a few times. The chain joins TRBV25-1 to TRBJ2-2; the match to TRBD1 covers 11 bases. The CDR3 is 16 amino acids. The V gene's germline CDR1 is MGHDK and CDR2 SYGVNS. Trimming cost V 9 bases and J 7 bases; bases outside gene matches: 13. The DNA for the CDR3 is TGTGCCAGTGAGACAAAGGACAGGGGGCGAATCGGGGAGCTGTTTTTT. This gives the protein CASETKDRGRIGELFF.

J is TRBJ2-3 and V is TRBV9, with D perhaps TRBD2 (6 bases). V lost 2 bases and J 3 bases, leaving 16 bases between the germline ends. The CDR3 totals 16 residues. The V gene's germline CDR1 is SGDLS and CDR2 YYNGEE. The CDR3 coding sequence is TGTGCCAGCAGCGTTGGGACTGCTATTTTGACAGATACGCAGTATTTT. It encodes CASSVGTAILTDTQYF.

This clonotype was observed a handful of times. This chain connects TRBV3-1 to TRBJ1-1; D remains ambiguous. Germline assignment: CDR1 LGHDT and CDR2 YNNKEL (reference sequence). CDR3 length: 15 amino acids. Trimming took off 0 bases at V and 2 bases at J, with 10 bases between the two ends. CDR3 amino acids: CASSQDLAANTEAFF. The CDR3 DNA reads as TGTGCCAGCAGCCAAGATCTGGCAGCTAACACTGAAGCTTTCTTT. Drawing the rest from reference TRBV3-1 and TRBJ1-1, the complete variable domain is DTAVSQTPKYLVTQMGNDKSIKCEQNLGHDTMYWYKQDSKKFLKIMFSYNNKELIINETVPNRFSPKSPDKAHLNLHINSLELGDSAVYFCASSQDLAANTEAFFGQGTRLTVV.

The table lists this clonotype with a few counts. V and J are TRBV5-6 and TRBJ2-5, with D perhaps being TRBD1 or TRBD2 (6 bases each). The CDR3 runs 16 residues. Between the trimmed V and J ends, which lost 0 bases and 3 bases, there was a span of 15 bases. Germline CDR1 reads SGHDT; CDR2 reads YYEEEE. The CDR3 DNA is TGTGCCAGCAGCTTGGTAGGGGGGACGGTAGAAGAGACCCAGTACTTC. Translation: CASSLVGGTVEETQYF.

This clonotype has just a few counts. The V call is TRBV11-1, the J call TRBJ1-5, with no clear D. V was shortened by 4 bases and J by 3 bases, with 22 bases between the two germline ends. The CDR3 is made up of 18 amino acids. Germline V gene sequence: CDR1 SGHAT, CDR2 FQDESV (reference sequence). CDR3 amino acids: CASSSVLGGMVNNQPQHF. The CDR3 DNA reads TGTGCCAGCAGCTCCGTTTTAGGAGGGATGGTGAACAATCAGCCCCAGCATTTT.

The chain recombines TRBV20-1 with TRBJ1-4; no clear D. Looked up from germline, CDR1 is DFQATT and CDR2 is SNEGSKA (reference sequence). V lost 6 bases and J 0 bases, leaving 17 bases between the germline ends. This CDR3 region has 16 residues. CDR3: CSAEDPGGSTNEKLFF. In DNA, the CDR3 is TGCAGTGCGGAAGACCCGGGAGGCTCAACTAATGAAAAACTGTTTTTT.

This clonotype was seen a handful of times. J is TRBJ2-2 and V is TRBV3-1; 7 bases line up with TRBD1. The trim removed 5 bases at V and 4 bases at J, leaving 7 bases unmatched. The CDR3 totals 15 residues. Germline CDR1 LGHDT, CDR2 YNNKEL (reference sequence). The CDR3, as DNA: TGTGCCAGCAGCTCAAGACAGGGATTCACCGGGGAGCTGTTTTTT. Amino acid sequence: CASSSRQGFTGELFF.

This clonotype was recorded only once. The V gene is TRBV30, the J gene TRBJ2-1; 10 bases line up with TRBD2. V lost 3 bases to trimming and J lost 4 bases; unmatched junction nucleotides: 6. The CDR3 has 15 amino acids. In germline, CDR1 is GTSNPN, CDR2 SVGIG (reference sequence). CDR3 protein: CAWRTAGGRYNEQFF. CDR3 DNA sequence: TGTGCCTGGAGGACAGCGGGAGGGAGGTACAATGAGCAGTTCTTC.

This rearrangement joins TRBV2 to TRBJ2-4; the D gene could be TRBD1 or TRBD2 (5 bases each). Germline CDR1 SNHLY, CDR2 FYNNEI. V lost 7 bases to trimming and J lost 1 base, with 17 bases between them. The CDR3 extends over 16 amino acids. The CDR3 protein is CASNTNSGLAKNIQYF. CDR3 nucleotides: TGTGCCAGCAACACAAACTCGGGGCTGGCCAAAAACATTCAGTACTTC.

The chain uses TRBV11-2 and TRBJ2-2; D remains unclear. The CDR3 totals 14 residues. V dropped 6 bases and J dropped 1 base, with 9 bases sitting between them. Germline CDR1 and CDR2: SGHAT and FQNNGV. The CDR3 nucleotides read TGTGCCAGCAGGGCGCAGGAGAACACCGGGGAGCTGTTTTTT. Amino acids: CASRAQENTGELFF.

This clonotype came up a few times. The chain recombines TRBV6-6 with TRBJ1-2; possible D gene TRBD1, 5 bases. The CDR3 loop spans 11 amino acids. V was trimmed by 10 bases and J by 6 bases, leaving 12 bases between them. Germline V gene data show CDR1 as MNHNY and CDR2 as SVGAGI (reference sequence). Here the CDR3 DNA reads TGTGCCACGACGGGGGAGGATGGCTACACCTTC. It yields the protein CATTGEDGYTF.